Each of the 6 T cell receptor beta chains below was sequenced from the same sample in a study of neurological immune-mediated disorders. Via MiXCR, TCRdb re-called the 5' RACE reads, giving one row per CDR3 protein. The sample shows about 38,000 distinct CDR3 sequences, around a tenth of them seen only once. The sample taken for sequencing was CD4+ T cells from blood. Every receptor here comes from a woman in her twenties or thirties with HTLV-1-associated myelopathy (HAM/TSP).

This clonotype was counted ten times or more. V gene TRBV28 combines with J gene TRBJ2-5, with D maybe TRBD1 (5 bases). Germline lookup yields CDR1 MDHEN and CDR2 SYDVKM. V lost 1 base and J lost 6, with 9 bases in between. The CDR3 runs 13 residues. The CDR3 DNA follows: TGTGCCAGCAGTTTATCCAGGGCGCAGACCCAGTACTTC. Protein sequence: CASSLSRAQTQYF. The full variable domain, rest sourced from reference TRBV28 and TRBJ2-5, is DVKVTQSSRYLVKRTGEKVFLECVQDMDHENMFWYRQDPGLGLRLIYFSYDVKMKEKGDIPEGYSVSREKKERFSLILESASTNQTSMYLCASSLSRAQTQYFGPGTRLLVL.

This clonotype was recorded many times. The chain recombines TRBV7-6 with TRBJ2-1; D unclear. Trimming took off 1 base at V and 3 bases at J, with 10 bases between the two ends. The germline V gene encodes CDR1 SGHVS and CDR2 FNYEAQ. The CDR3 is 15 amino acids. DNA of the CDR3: TGTGCCAGCAGCTTAGTAGGTGGCAACTACAATGAGCAGTTCTTC. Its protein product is CASSLVGGNYNEQFF.

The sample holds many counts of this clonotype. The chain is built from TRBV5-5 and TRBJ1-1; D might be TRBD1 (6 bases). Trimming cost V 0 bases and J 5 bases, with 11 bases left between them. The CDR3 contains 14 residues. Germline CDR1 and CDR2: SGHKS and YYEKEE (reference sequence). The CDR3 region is CASSLDWGRTEAFF. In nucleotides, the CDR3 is TGTGCCAGCAGCTTGGATTGGGGGCGGACTGAAGCTTTCTTT.

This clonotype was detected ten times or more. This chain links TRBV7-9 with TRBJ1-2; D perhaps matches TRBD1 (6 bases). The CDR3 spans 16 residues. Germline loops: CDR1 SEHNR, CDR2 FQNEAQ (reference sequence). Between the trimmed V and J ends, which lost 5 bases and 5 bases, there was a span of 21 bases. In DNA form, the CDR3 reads TGTGCCAGCAGCGGAGGACGCGCTGGACAGACGTATGGCTACACCTTC. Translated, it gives CASSGGRAGQTYGYTF.

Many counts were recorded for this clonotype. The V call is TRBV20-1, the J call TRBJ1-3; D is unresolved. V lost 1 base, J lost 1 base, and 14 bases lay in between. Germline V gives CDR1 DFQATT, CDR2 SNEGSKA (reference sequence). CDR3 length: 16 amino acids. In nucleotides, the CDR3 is TGCAGTGCTAGAGTTTCGGGGTTCTCTTCTGGAAACACCATATATTTT. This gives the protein CSARVSGFSSGNTIYF.

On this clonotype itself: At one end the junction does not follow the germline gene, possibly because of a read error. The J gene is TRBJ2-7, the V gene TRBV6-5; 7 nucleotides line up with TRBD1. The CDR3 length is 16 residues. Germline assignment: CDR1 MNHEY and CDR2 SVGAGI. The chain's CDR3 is CASSYYPGQNTYEKYF. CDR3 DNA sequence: TGTGCCAGCAGTTACTACCCGGGACAGAATACCTACGAGAAGTACTTC.